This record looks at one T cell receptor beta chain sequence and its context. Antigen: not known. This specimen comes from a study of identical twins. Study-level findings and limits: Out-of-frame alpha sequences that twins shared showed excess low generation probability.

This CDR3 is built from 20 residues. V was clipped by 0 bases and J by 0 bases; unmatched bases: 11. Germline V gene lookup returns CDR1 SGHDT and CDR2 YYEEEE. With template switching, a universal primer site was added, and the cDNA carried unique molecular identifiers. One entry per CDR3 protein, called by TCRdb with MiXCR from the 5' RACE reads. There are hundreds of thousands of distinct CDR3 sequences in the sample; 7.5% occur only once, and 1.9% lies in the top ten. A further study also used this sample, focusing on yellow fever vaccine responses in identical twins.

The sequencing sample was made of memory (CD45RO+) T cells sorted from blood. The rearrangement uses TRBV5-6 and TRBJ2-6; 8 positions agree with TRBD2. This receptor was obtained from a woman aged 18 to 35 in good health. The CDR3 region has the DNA TGTGCCAGCAGCTTGGCCTCTGCCGCGGGGGGCTTCTCTGGGGCCAACGTCCTGACTTTC. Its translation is CASSLASAAGGFSGANVLTF.